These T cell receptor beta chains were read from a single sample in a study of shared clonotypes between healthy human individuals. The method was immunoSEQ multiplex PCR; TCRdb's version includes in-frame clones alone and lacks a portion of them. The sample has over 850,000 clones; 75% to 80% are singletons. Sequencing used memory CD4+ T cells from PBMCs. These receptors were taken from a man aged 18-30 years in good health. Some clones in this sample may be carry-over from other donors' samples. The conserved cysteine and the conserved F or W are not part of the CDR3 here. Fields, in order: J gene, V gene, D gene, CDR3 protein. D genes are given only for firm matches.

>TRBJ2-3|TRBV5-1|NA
ASSQGTQGGDTQY
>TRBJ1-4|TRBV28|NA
ASSLTQINEKLF
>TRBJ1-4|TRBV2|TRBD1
ASSGRQGARGLGEKLF
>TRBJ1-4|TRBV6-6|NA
ASSWETNEKLF
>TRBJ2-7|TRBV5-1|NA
ASRVQSEVGEQY
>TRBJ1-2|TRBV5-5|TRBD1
ASSLEGGTENYGYT
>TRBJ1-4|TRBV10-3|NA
AISPGTPNEKLF
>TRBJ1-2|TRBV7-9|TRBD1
ASRTDRGQRNYGYT
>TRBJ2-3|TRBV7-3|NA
ASSQWGQSTDTQY
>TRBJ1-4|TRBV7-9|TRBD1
ASSLDRQGYEKLF
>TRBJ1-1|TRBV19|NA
ASSSQWATEAF
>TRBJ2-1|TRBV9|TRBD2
ASSVSGRSYNEQF
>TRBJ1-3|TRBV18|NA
ASSPRENTIY
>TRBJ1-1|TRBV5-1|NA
ASSLDSLLEAF
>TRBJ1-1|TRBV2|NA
ASSGGGWGTEAF
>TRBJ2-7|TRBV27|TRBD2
ASSLSPRTSGRRYEQY
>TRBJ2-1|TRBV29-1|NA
SVGGADYNEQF
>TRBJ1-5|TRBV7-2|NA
ASSLAYDSYSNQPQH
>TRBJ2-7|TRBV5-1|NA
ASSPTTSSYEQY
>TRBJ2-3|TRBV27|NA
ASTLLGMGDTQY